This T cell receptor (beta chain) appears in the sequencing data of a study of shared clonotypes between healthy human individuals. Clones were sequenced by immunoSEQ multiplex PCR, and TCRdb holds only the in-frame ones, with some missing. This sample carries around 2,000,000 clones, roughly 96% of them seen once, and the ten largest clones take 0.1% to 0.15%. Trimming shortened V by 5 bases and J by 5 bases, and 7 bases separated the two germline ends. The CDR3 contains 11 residues. CDR1 and CDR2 (germline): MNHNS, SASEGT. The sample taken for sequencing was naive CD4+ T cells sorted from blood. The subset is: CD45RA+ positively selected. V is TRBV6-1 and J is TRBJ2-7; D call uncertain. The TCR sequence derives from a man younger than 35 in good health. The CDR3 DNA reads TGTGCCAGCAGTCATTTGGACGAGCAGTACTTC. Its translation is CASSHLDEQYF.